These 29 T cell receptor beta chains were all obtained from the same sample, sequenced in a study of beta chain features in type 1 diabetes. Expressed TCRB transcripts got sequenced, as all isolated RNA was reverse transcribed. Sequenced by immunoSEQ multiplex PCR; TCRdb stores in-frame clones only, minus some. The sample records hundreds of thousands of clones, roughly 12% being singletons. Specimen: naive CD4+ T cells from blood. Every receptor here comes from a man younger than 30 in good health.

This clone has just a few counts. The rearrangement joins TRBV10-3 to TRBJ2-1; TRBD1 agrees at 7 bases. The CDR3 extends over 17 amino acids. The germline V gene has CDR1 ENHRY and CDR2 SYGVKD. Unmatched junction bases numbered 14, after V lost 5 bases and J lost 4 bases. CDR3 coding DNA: TGTGCCATCAGTTATAGCACGACAGGGTTAGGGTACAATGAGCAGTTCTTC. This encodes CAISYSTTGLGYNEQFF.

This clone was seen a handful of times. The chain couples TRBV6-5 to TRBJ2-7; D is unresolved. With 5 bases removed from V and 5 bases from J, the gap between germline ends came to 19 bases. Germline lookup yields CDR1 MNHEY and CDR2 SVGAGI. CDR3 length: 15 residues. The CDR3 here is CASSRLQNGGHEQYF. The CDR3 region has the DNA TGTGCCAGCAGTCGCCTCCAAAACGGTGGTCACGAGCAGTACTTC.

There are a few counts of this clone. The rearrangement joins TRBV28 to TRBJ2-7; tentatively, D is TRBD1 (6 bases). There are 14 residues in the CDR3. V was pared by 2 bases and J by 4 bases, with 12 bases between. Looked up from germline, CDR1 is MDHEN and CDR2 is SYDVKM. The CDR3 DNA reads TGTGCCAGCAGTTTAGGGGGCGGAGGATACGAGCAGTACTTC. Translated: CASSLGGGGYEQYF.

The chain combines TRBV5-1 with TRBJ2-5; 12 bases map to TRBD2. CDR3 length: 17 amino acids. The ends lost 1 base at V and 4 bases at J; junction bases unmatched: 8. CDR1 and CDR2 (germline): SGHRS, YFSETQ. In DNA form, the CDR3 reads TGCGCCAGCAGCTTGCTGACTAGCGGGAGTGCCGCAGAGACCCAGTACTTC. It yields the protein CASSLLTSGSAAETQYF.

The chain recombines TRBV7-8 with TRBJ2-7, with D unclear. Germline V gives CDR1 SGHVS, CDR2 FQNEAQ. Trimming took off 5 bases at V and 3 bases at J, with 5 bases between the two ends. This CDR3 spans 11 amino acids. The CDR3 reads CASSPLYEQYF. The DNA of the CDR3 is TGTGCCAGCAGCCCCCTCTACGAGCAGTACTTC.

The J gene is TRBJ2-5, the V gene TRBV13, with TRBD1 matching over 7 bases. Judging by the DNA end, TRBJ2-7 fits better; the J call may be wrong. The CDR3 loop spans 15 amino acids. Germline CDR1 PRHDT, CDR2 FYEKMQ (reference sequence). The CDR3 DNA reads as TGTGCCAGCAGCTTCTCGAGAAGGGGGCTGAACGAGCAGTACTTC. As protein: CASSFSRRGLNEQYF.

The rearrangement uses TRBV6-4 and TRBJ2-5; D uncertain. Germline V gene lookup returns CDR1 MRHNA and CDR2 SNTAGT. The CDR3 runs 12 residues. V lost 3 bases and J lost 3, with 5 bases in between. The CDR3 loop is CASSETEETQYF. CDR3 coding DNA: TGTGCCAGCAGTGAGACTGAAGAGACCCAGTACTTC.

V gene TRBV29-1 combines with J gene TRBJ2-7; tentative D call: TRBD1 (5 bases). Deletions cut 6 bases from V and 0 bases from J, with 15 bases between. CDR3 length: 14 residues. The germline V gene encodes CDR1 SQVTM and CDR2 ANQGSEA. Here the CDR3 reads CSVVSRGRSYEQYF. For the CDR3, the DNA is TGCAGCGTGGTTTCTAGGGGTCGCTCCTACGAGCAGTACTTC.

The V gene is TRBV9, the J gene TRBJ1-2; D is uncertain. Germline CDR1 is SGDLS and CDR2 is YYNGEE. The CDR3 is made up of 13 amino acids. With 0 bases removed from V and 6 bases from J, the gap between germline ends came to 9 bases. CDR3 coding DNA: TGTGCCAGCAGCGTAGAAGAGGGCCATGGCTACACCTTC. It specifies CASSVEEGHGYTF.

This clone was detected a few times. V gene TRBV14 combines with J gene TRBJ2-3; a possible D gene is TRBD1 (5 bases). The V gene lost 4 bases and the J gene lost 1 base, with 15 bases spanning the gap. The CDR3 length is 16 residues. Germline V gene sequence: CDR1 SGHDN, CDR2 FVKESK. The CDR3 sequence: CASSPTDQLRTDTQYF. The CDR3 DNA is TGTGCCAGCAGCCCGACAGATCAACTCCGCACAGATACGCAGTATTTT. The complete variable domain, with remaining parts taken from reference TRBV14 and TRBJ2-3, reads EAGVTQFPSHSVIEKGQTVTLRCDPISGHDNLYWYRRVMGKEIKFLLHFVKESKQDESGMPNNRFLAERTGGTYSTLKVQPAELEDSGVYFCASSPTDQLRTDTQYFGPGTRLTVL.

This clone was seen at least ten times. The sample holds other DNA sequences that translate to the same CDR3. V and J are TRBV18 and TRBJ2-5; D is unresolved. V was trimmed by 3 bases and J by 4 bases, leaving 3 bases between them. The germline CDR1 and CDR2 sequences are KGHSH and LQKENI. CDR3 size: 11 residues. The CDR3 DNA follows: TGTGCCAGCTCACCCTCAGAGACCCAGTACTTC. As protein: CASSPSETQYF.

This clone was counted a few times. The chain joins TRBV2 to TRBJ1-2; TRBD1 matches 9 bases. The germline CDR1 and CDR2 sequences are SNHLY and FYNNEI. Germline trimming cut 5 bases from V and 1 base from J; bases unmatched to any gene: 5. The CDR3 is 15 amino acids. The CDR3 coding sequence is TGTGCCAGCAGTTCGGACAGGGGATTTAACTATGGCTACACCTTC. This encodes CASSSDRGFNYGYTF.

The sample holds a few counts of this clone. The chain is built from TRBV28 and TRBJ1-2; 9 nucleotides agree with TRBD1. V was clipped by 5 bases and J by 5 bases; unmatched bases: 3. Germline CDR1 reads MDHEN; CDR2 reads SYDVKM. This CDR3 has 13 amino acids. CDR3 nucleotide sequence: TGTGCCAGCAGTCCGGGACAGGGTTATGGCTACACCTTC. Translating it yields CASSPGQGYGYTF.

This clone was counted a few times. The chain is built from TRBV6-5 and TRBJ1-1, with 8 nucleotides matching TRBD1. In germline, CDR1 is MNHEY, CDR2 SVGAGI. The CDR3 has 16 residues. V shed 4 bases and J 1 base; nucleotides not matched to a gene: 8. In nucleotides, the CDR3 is TGTGCCAGCAGTTCTCGGACAGGGTGGGGGAACACTGAAGCTTTCTTT. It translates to CASSSRTGWGNTEAFF.

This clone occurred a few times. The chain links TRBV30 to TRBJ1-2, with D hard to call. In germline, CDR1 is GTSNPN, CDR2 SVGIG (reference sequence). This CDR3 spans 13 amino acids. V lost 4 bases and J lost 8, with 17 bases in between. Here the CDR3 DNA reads TGTGCCTGGACCCCTGGGCGCGTCCAAGGCTACACCTTC. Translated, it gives CAWTPGRVQGYTF.

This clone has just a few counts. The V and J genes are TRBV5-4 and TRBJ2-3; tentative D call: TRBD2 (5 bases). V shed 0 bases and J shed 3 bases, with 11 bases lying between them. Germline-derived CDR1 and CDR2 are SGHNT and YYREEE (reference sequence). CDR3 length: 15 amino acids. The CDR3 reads CASSLDQWRTDTQYF. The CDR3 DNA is TGTGCCAGCAGCTTGGACCAGTGGAGGACAGATACGCAGTATTTT.

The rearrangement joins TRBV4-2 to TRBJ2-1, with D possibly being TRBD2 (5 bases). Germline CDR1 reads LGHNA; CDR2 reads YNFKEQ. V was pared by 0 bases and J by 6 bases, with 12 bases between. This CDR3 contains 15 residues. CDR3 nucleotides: TGTGCCAGCAGCCAAGAGGGCCTAGCCGGCAATGAGCAGTTCTTC. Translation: CASSQEGLAGNEQFF.

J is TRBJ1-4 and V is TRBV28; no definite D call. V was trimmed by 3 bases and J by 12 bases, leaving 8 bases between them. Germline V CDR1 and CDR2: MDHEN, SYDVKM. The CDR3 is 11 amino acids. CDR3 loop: CASSFRGELFF. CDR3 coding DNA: TGTGCCAGCAGTTTTCGGGGAGAACTGTTTTTT.

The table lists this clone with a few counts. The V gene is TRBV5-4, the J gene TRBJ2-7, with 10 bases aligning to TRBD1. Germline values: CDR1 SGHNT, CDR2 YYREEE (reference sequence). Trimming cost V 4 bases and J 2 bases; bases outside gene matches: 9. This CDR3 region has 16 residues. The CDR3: CASSPQVGTGAYEQYF. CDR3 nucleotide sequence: TGTGCCAGCAGCCCTCAGGTCGGGACAGGGGCCTACGAGCAGTACTTC.

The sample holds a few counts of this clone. The CDR3 DNA reads as TGTGCCAGCAGTGGGGGGACAGGGTGGGTTCGGAATGAGCAGTTCTTC. Residues: CASSGGTGWVRNEQFF. The chain links TRBV6-1 to TRBJ2-1; the match to TRBD1 covers 9 bases. The CDR3 runs to 16 residues. Trimming removed 4 bases from V and 7 bases from J; junction bases left unmatched: 11. Germline V gives CDR1 MNHNS, CDR2 SASEGT.

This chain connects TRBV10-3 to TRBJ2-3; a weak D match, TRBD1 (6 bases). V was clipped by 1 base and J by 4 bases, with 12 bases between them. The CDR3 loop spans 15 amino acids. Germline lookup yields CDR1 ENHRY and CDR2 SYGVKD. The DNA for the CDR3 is TGTGCCATCAGTGAGTTCAATACAGGGTCAGATACGCAGTATTTT. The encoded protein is CAISEFNTGSDTQYF.

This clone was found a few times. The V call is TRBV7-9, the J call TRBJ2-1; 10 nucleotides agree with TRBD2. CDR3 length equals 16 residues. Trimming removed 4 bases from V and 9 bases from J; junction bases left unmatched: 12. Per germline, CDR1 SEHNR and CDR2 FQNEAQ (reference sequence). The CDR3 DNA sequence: TGTGCCAGCAGCTCCCGAGCGGGAGGGATCTTCGGTGAGCAGTTCTTC. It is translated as CASSSRAGGIFGEQFF.

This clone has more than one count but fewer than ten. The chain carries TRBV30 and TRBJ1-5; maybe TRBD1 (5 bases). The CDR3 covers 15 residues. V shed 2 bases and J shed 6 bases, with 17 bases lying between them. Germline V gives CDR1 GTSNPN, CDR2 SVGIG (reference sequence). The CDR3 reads CAWSPGAGLAQPQHF. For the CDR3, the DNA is TGTGCCTGGAGTCCTGGGGCAGGGCTGGCTCAGCCCCAGCATTTT.

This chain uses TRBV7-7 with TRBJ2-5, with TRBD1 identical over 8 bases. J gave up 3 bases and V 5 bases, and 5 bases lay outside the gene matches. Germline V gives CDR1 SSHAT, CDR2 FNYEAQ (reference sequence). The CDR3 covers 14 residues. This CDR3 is CASSPQTGEETQYF. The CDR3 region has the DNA TGTGCCAGCAGCCCGCAGACAGGGGAAGAGACCCAGTACTTC.

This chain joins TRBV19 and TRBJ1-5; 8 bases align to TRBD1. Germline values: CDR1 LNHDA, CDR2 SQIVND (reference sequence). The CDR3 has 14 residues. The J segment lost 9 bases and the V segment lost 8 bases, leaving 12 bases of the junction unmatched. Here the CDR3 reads CASEDRGGQRPQHF. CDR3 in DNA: TGTGCCAGTGAAGACAGGGGCGGCCAGAGGCCCCAGCATTTT.

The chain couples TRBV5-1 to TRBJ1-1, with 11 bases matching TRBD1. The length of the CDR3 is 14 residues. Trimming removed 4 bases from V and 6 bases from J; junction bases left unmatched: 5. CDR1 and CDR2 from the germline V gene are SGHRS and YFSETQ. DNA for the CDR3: TGCGCCAGCAGCACGGGACAGGGGGGTCCTGAAGCTTTCTTT. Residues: CASSTGQGGPEAFF.

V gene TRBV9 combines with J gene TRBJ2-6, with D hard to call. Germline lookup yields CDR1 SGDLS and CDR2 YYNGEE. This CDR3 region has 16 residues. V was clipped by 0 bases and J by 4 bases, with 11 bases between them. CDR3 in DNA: TGTGCCAGCAGCGTAGGGCCCCCCACGGGGGCCAACGTCCTGACTTTC. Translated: CASSVGPPTGANVLTF.

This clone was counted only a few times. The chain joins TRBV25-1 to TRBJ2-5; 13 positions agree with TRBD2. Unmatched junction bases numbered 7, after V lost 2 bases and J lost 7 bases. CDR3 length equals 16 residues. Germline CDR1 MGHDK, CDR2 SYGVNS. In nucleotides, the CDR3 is TGTGCCAGCAGTGAAGTGCGGACTAGCGGGGGCGGGACCCAGTACTTC. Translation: CASSEVRTSGGGTQYF.

The CDR3 spells CASRRNTEAFF. The CDR3 DNA reads as TGTGCCAGCAGGCGAAACACTGAAGCTTTCTTT. The genes are TRBV25-1 and TRBJ1-1; D is unresolved. CDR1 and CDR2 (germline): MGHDK, SYGVNS. CDR3 length equals 11 residues. Deletions cut 6 bases from V and 2 bases from J, with 4 bases between.